The next 21 T cell receptor beta chains were all read from a single sample in a study of blood T cell repertoires in COVID-19. The repertoire was sequenced with immunoSEQ multiplex PCR; TCRdb's copy has only in-frame clones and lacks some. The data show about 280,000 clones, around nine tenths seen once. Source material: PBMCs or T cells enriched from blood (not recorded which). These receptors were collected from a woman between 35 and 50 years old who had recovered from COVID-19.

This CDR3 reads CASTPSGRDEQFF. The CDR3 nucleotides are TGTGCCAGCACCCCTAGCGGGAGAGATGAGCAGTTCTTC. This rearrangement joins TRBV28 to TRBJ2-1; 10 bases align to TRBD2. This CDR3 is 13 amino acids long. Looked up from germline, CDR1 is MDHEN and CDR2 is SYDVKM. V dropped 7 bases and J dropped 8; count of bases not matched to a gene: 5.

Points on this clone: Additional DNA sequences in this sample encode the identical CDR3. V is TRBV7-8 and J is TRBJ2-1; D not certain. This CDR3 spans 12 amino acids. Germline lookup yields CDR1 SGHVS and CDR2 FQNEAQ. Trimming stripped 5 bases from V and 4 bases from J, with 6 bases between. The CDR3 region is CASSQRYNEQFF. The DNA for the CDR3 is TGTGCCAGCAGCCAGAGGTACAATGAGCAGTTCTTC.

The chain recombines TRBV7-8 with TRBJ2-3; 10 positions agree with TRBD2. J gave up 2 bases and V 4 bases, and 6 bases lay outside the gene matches. The CDR3 extends over 16 amino acids. CDR1 and CDR2 from the germline V gene are SGHVS and FQNEAQ. The CDR3: CASSSGTSETTDTQYF. The CDR3 region has the DNA TGTGCCAGCAGCTCGGGGACTAGCGAAACCACAGATACGCAGTATTTT. Complete variable domain (other parts from reference TRBV7-8 and TRBJ2-3): GAGVSQSPRYKVAKRGQDVALRCDPISGHVSLFWYQQALGQGPEFLTYFQNEAQLDKSGLPSDRFFAERPEGSVSTLKIQRTQQEDSAVYLCASSSGTSETTDTQYFGPGTRLTVL.

This clone was observed once. The chain joins TRBV28 to TRBJ1-5; D is perhaps TRBD1 (5 bases). The V end was cut by 7 bases, the J end by 0 bases, with 7 bases between. CDR1 and CDR2 from the germline V gene are MDHEN and SYDVKM. This CDR3 is built from 13 residues. CDR3 sequence: CASTTDSNQPQHF. As DNA, the CDR3 is TGTGCCAGCACGACAGATAGCAATCAGCCCCAGCATTTT. Variable domain in full (rest from reference TRBV28 and TRBJ1-5): DVKVTQSSRYLVKRTGEKVFLECVQDMDHENMFWYRQDPGLGLRLIYFSYDVKMKEKGDIPEGYSVSREKKERFSLILESASTNQTSMYLCASTTDSNQPQHFGDGTRLSIL.

The chain combines TRBV19 with TRBJ1-6, with 8 bases that match TRBD1. The germline V gene has CDR1 LNHDA and CDR2 SQIVND (reference sequence). This CDR3 contains 15 residues. Trimming cost V 3 bases and J 7 bases; bases outside gene matches: 5. CDR3: CASSMRQGANSPLHF. The CDR3 region has the DNA TGTGCCAGTAGTATGCGTCAGGGGGCGAATTCACCCCTCCACTTT.

The rearrangement uses TRBV7-9 and TRBJ1-2; 7 nucleotides align to TRBD1. CDR1 is SEHNR, CDR2 FQNEAQ, per germline (reference sequence). J was trimmed by 7 bases and V by 1 base; bases with no gene match: 3. The CDR3 is 13 residues long. CDR3 amino acids: CASSLDRGAGYTF. The DNA for the CDR3 is TGTGCCAGCAGCTTAGACAGGGGCGCTGGCTACACCTTC.

This clone was detected only once. The CDR3 here is CASSQGGSHNEQFF. As DNA, the CDR3 is TGTGCCAGCAGCCAAGGCGGCAGTCACAATGAGCAGTTCTTC. This chain uses TRBV3-1 (or the pseudogene TRBV3-2) with TRBJ2-1; D is uncertain. The CDR3 runs to 14 residues. Trimming removed 1 base at V and 5 bases at J, with 9 bases between. In germline, CDR1 is LGHDT, CDR2 YNNKEL (reference sequence).

The chain carries TRBV3-1 (or the pseudogene TRBV3-2) and TRBJ2-2, with a weak D call TRBD2 (6 bases). Germline values: CDR1 LGHDT, CDR2 YNNKEL (reference sequence). CDR3 length: 14 amino acids. V lost 5 bases to trimming and J lost 4 bases, with 11 bases between them. The CDR3 DNA follows: TGTGCCAGCAGCTTGGCGGGGCTCACCGGGGAGCTGTTTTTT. Its protein product is CASSLAGLTGELFF.

The genes are TRBV28 and TRBJ2-1, with D tentatively TRBD1 (5 bases). This CDR3 contains 17 residues. CDR1 is MDHEN, CDR2 SYDVKM, per germline. With 2 bases removed from V and 12 bases from J, the gap between germline ends came to 26 bases. CDR3 sequence (DNA): TGTGCCAGCAGTTTAGGGGCTGGGTCGGGCTCCAAGGGAACGCAGTTCTTC. This codes for CASSLGAGSGSKGTQFF.

The chain joins TRBV2 to TRBJ2-3; D remains ambiguous. Germline assignment: CDR1 SNHLY and CDR2 FYNNEI. The V end was cut by 3 bases, the J end by 0 bases, with 7 bases between. The CDR3 sequence is 14 residues long. CDR3 residues: CASSDSTSTDTQYF. CDR3 nucleotide sequence: TGTGCCAGCAGTGACTCGACAAGCACAGATACGCAGTATTTT.

This rearrangement joins TRBV2 to TRBJ1-1, with D maybe TRBD1 (6 bases). V lost 10 bases and J lost 1, with 13 bases in between. Looked up from germline, CDR1 is SNHLY and CDR2 is FYNNEI. The CDR3 sequence is 13 residues long. The CDR3 loop reads CATQMGQNTEAFF. Here the CDR3 DNA reads TGTGCCACCCAAATGGGACAGAACACTGAAGCTTTCTTT.

The chain uses TRBV7-9 and TRBJ1-5; maybe TRBD1 (5 bases). With 3 bases removed from V and 4 bases from J, the gap between germline ends came to 7 bases. Germline CDR1 SEHNR, CDR2 FQNEAQ (reference sequence). The CDR3 has 13 amino acids. DNA for the CDR3: TGTGCCAGCAGCTTCCAGGGAAATCAGCCCCAGCATTTT. Translated, it gives CASSFQGNQPQHF.

J is TRBJ2-5 and V is TRBV28, with D perhaps TRBD1 (7 bases). V lost 6 bases and J lost 3, with 14 bases in between. The CDR3 consists of 14 residues. Germline-derived CDR1 and CDR2 are MDHEN and SYDVKM. CDR3: CASRRGGGEETQYF. The CDR3 DNA sequence: TGTGCCAGCAGGAGAGGGGGCGGGGAAGAGACCCAGTACTTC.

This clone was recorded once. DNA of the CDR3: TGTGCCAGCAGGCGCAGGGGGATGAACACTGAAGCTTTCTTT. It translates to CASRRRGMNTEAFF. The rearrangement uses TRBV2 and TRBJ1-1; 7 positions agree with TRBD1. The germline V gene has CDR1 SNHLY and CDR2 FYNNEI. J lost 0 bases, V lost 6 bases, and 4 bases had no gene match. The CDR3 length is 14 residues.

This clone turned up a few times. The CDR3 DNA reads as TGTGCCAGCACCAAGGAGGGACTAGGATCCTACGAGCAGTACTTC. This codes for CASTKEGLGSYEQYF. The rearrangement joins TRBV6-5 to TRBJ2-7; 8 nucleotides match TRBD2. CDR1 is MNHEY, CDR2 SVGAGI, per germline. There are 15 residues in the CDR3. The J segment lost 1 base and the V segment lost 7 bases, leaving 9 bases of the junction unmatched.

The chain recombines TRBV4-1 with TRBJ2-1; 13 bases map to TRBD2. V lost 1 base, J lost 9 bases, and 9 bases stayed unmatched. Germline-derived CDR1 and CDR2 are MGHRA and YSYEKL. The CDR3 runs 17 residues. The CDR3 loop is CASSQGVGLAGTPEQFF. The CDR3 DNA reads as TGCGCCAGCAGCCAAGGCGTGGGACTAGCGGGGACGCCTGAGCAGTTCTTC.

This rearrangement joins TRBV18 to TRBJ1-5, with 9 bases matching TRBD1. CDR1 and CDR2 from the germline V gene are KGHSH and LQKENI. The CDR3 contains 17 residues. V shed 0 bases and J 2 bases; nucleotides not matched to a gene: 5. The CDR3 bases are TGTGCCAGCTCACCACCGGGACAGGGAGGGGGCAATCAGCCCCAGCATTTT. It encodes CASSPPGQGGGNQPQHF.

This clone was seen many times. The chain links TRBV7-9 to TRBJ1-1; 8 bases agree with TRBD1. The CDR3 has 15 amino acids. Germline V gene sequence: CDR1 SEHNR, CDR2 FQNEAQ (reference sequence). V lost 1 base and J lost 6; bases outside the gene matches: 7. The CDR3 coding sequence is TGTGCCAGCAGCTTAGAACAGGGGGAGCACGCTGAAGCTTTCTTT. Its protein is CASSLEQGEHAEAFF.

CDR3 nucleotides: TGTGCCAGCAGGTCCCCTCCTGGGGTAGGGGCTTCGGACTATGGCTACACCTTC. Protein sequence: CASRSPPGVGASDYGYTF. The chain is built from TRBV28 and TRBJ1-2; TRBD1 might be the D (5 bases). The CDR3 is made up of 18 amino acids. The V gene lost 6 bases and the J gene lost 3 bases, with 26 bases spanning the gap. Germline V gene data show CDR1 as MDHEN and CDR2 as SYDVKM.

This clone was detected only once. The chain is built from TRBV5-4 and TRBJ2-5; TRBD2 matches at 7 bases. The junction had 6 bases not matched to a gene; V was cut back by 2 bases and J by 2 bases. The germline CDR1 and CDR2 sequences are SGHNT and YYREEE (reference sequence). This CDR3 is 15 amino acids long. This CDR3 is CASSLGYGGQETQYF. CDR3 in DNA: TGTGCCAGCAGCTTAGGGTACGGGGGGCAAGAGACCCAGTACTTC.

V usage is TRBV9 and J usage is TRBJ2-5; D might be TRBD2 (5 bases). Germline-derived CDR1 and CDR2 are SGDLS and YYNGEE. V lost 3 bases and J 4 bases, leaving 13 bases between the germline ends. The CDR3 sequence is 14 residues long. The CDR3 DNA reads TGTGCCAGCAGCGCAGTCGGGATCGGAGAGACCCAGTACTTC. It is translated as CASSAVGIGETQYF.